A selection of T cell receptor beta chains follows, all from one sample in a study of cytomegalovirus exposure and HLA in healthy donors. Profiling relied on immunoSEQ multiplex PCR, and the TCRdb table lists in-frame clones only, not all of them. Here the sample spans fewer than 130,000 clones, over 65% being singletons. The sample was PBMCs. These receptors were obtained from a female donor in good health and CMV-seropositive. Both conserved end residues are trimmed from each CDR3. The D gene is left open where the match is weak.

CDR3aa	d_gene	v_gene	j_gene
ASGLVLLRNTGELF	NA	TRBV12-5	TRBJ2-2
ASSLGTGQAYGYT	NA	TRBV5-6	TRBJ1-2
ASSSTSEGLYGYT	NA	TRBV5-6	TRBJ1-2
ASSFGRAYGYT	NA	TRBV5-6	TRBJ1-2
ASRRAGGLSNGYT	TRBD1	TRBV6-5	TRBJ1-2
ASSVATGTQETQY	NA	TRBV9	TRBJ2-5
ASSYSGGTLHEQY	NA	TRBV6-5	NA
ASSQVETLYGYT	NA	TRBV4-2	TRBJ1-2
ASSVVGMGASEAF	NA	TRBV9	TRBJ1-1
ASSPSSGIGQPQH	NA	TRBV4-1	TRBJ1-5
ASSGDRTNQPQH	TRBD1	TRBV2	TRBJ1-5
ASSPGQGASPLH	TRBD1	TRBV7-7	TRBJ1-6
ASSLAGGAGNTIY	NA	TRBV5-1	TRBJ1-3
ASSPITGQGTEAF	NA	TRBV18	TRBJ1-1
ASSLWLAGDTGELF	TRBD2	TRBV27	TRBJ2-2
ASSIGAGGRDTQY	TRBD2	TRBV19	TRBJ2-3
ASSFPGTGEEQY	TRBD1	TRBV19	TRBJ2-7
ASSRATGGGETQY	TRBD2	TRBV6-6	TRBJ2-5
ASSLGTDGNTIY	TRBD1	TRBV19	TRBJ1-3
ASSFLRNSYEQY	NA	TRBV7-2	TRBJ2-7
ASSLSGTGVLLELF	TRBD1	TRBV7-3	TRBJ2-2
ATSTDRAGANVLT	TRBD1	TRBV15	TRBJ2-6
AWSRGQGEQETQY	TRBD1	TRBV30	TRBJ2-5
ASSQHPTGTNGRRETQY	TRBD2	TRBV4-1	TRBJ2-5
ASSLAAGTYNEQF	NA	TRBV5-1	TRBJ2-1
ASRSKRTQY	NA	TRBV2	TRBJ2-5
ASSAGTVLFSGNTIY	TRBD1	TRBV6-1	TRBJ1-3
ASRSRGYPYEQY	NA	TRBV5-6	TRBJ2-7
ASSSLPGQGNTGELF	TRBD1	TRBV11-2	TRBJ2-2
ASSQDLAASGQPQH	NA	TRBV4-3	TRBJ1-5
ASSGTGWYGYT	TRBD1	TRBV27	TRBJ1-2
ASSLAGANEKLF	NA	TRBV7-9	TRBJ1-4
ASSSDSLGTQY	NA	TRBV11-2	TRBJ2-5
ASSVHRWDGYT	NA	TRBV19	TRBJ1-2
ASTTLTGTSVY	TRBD2	TRBV6-5	TRBJ2-7
ASSFFGGSTDTQY	TRBD2	TRBV5-1	TRBJ2-3
AWSVYSGNTIY	NA	TRBV30	TRBJ1-3
ASSSGLSNEQF	TRBD2	TRBV5-4	TRBJ2-1
ASRPTGSRNEKLF	NA	TRBV28	TRBJ1-4
ASSPGQGEHGYT	TRBD1	TRBV5-6	TRBJ1-2
ASSPLVGEGYT	NA	TRBV28	TRBJ1-2
ASSLNNRGRSEQF	TRBD1	TRBV7-9	TRBJ2-1
ASSQARTGVYGYT	TRBD1	TRBV4-3	TRBJ1-2
ASRRQGQATEAF	TRBD1	TRBV27	TRBJ1-1
ASSLAWGGNSPLH	NA	TRBV5-1	TRBJ1-6
ASSRRLAGVDEQY	TRBD2	TRBV6-5	TRBJ2-7
ASSVGQNLGYT	TRBD1	TRBV7-9	TRBJ1-2
AISDPTEMNTEAF	NA	TRBV10-3	TRBJ1-1
ASSEDGTDYLSRYEQY	TRBD1	TRBV6-1	TRBJ2-7
ASSAGGLPAIEQF	NA	TRBV9	TRBJ2-1
AWSVGAGDYEQY	TRBD2	TRBV30	TRBJ2-7
ASSGGRRGAEQY	TRBD2	TRBV19	TRBJ2-7
ASFSPLYNEQF	NA	TRBV2	TRBJ2-1
ASSLGQERYEQY	TRBD1	TRBV7-8	TRBJ2-7
ASSTRTDYEQY	NA	TRBV18	TRBJ2-7
ASTSTGGITEAF	TRBD1	TRBV28	TRBJ1-1
AIGESGANVLT	NA	TRBV10-3	TRBJ2-6
ASSLRGQGGQETQY	TRBD1	TRBV9	TRBJ2-5